Here is one TCR beta chain with its context. The junction does not match germline at one end; this may be a read error. Molecular barcoded adaptors covering alpha/delta and beta/gamma chains were used on 400 ng RNA. TCRdb analysed the reads with MiXCR anew, one entry per CDR3 protein. The data contain around 140,000 distinct CDR3 sequences, less than 15% of them singletons. This sample was included in a study of read filtering for tumor transcriptome and immune sequencing. Germline CDR1 is LNHDA and CDR2 is SQIVND (reference sequence). CDR3 size: 15 residues. The chain is built from TRBV19 and TRBJ2-1; D perhaps matches TRBD2 (6 bases). The sample was a population of CD138-negative cells sorted from bone marrow. This clonotype originated in a donor at least 40 years old with multiple myeloma. The CDR3 is CASSPGGNAYNEQFF. In DNA form, the CDR3 reads TGTGCTAGTAGTCCTGGGGGGAACGCCTACAATGAGCAGTTCTTC. Filled out from reference TRBV19 and TRBJ2-1, the complete variable domain reads DGGITQSPKYLFRKEGQNVTLSCEQNLNHDAMYWYRQDPGQGLRLIYYSQIVNDFQKGDIAEGYSVSREKKESFPLTVTSAQKNPTAFYLCASSPGGNAYNEQFFGPGTRLTVL.